This TCR beta chain was recovered during a study of blood T cell repertoires in COVID-19. In the study overall: Both acute and convalescent COVID-19 samples were obtained from the United States, Italy and Spain.

The method was immunoSEQ multiplex PCR; TCRdb's version includes in-frame clones alone and lacks a portion of them. The table shows 400,000 to 450,000 clones, with about 89% occurring only once. Trimming took 3 bases from V and 6 from J; bases not matched to a gene: 1. There are 13 residues in the CDR3. Germline loops: CDR1 MNHEY, CDR2 SMNVEV (reference sequence). This clone occurred a few times. This sequence was found in a woman aged 35 to 49 with COVID-19, enrolled during active disease. The V and J genes are TRBV27 and TRBJ1-5, with 8 positions matching TRBD1. Source material: peripheral blood. The CDR3 here is CASSFRGPQPQHF. CDR3 in DNA: TGTGCCAGCAGTTTCAGGGGGCCTCAGCCCCAGCATTTT.